The source of this TCR beta chain is a study of T cell responses to AZD1222 COVID-19 vaccine. Generated by immunoSEQ multiplex PCR, the TCRdb table keeps only in-frame clones and is missing some. This table has over 85,000 clones, around 87% appearing once. V was clipped by 3 bases and J by 4 bases, with 21 bases between them. Per the germline V gene, CDR1 is SGHRS and CDR2 is YFSETQ. The CDR3 is 17 residues long. The sequencing used peripheral blood, collected on day 0 of AZD1222 vaccination. V is TRBV5-1 and J is TRBJ2-3; D possibly uses TRBD1 or TRBD2 (5 bases each). The TCR was taken from an adult in good health. Here the CDR3 reads CASSSRPPGPGADTQYF. In nucleotides, the CDR3 is TGCGCCAGCAGCTCTAGGCCTCCGGGACCGGGCGCAGATACGCAGTATTTT.